A selection of T cell receptor beta chains follows, all from one sample in a study of T-cell memory formation after mild COVID-19. TCRdb independently ran MiXCR on the 5' RACE reads; one entry per CDR3 protein. The data show 470,000 or so distinct CDR3 sequences, approximately 25% seen once. What was sequenced was PBMCs or a T cell subset sorted from them (not recorded which). The source of these receptors is an adult woman who had mild COVID-19 (a few samples of this study predate the infection). Cell type and time point are not known. Both conserved end residues are part of each CDR3. The order of the fields is V gene, D gene, clone size, J gene, CDR3 protein, CDR3 DNA. D genes are given only for firm matches. The size entry is marked missing in some rows and otherwise reads once, few, many or a size class.

>TRBV12-3/TRBV12-4|TRBD2|few|TRBJ2-3
CASRIAGGTDTQYF
TGTGCCAGCAGAATAGCGGGGGGTACAGATACGCAGTATTTT
>TRBV12-3/TRBV12-4|.|.|TRBJ2-3
CASRPHLTDTQYF
TGTGCCAGCCGCCCGCACCTCACAGATACGCAGTATTTT
>TRBV9|TRBD1|.|TRBJ2-2
CASSGGQGVSGELFF
TGTGCCAGCAGCGGGGGACAGGGGGTATCCGGGGAGCTGTTTTTT
>TRBV5-1|TRBD2|.|TRBJ2-3
CASSIQGLADFIDTQYF
TGCGCCAGCAGCATCCAGGGACTAGCGGACTTCATCGATACGCAGTATTTT
>TRBV5-1|.|.|TRBJ2-5
CASSLTGLLETQYF
TGCGCCAGCAGCTTGACAGGGCTCTTAGAGACCCAGTACTTC
>TRBV12-3/TRBV12-4|TRBD1|.|TRBJ2-2
CASSRTGTANTGELFF
TGTGCCAGCAGTCGAACCGGGACAGCGAACACCGGGGAGCTGTTTTTT
>TRBV7-8|TRBD2|.|TRBJ2-1
CASSLAHLAGTPSEQFF
TGTGCCAGCAGCTTAGCGCATCTAGCGGGAACCCCCAGTGAGCAGTTCTTC
>TRBV2|TRBD2|.|TRBJ2-3
CASSSLGLASREGTQYF
TGTGCCAGCAGTTCACTTGGACTAGCGTCACGAGAGGGTACGCAGTATTTT
>TRBV20-1|TRBD2|many|TRBJ2-2
CSAELAGGPGELFF
TGCAGTGCCGAACTAGCGGGGGGGCCTGGGGAGCTGTTTTTT
>TRBV20-1|TRBD2|.|TRBJ2-7
CSASKRRGTDYEQYF
TGCAGTGCTAGTAAGAGGCGGGGGACCGACTACGAGCAGTACTTC
>TRBV5-6|.|few|TRBJ1-6
CASSLLESPLHF
TGTGCCAGCAGCCTCCTGGAATCACCCCTCCACTTT
>TRBV12-3/TRBV12-4|TRBD1|few|TRBJ1-5
CASSYRGLHSNQPQHF
TGTGCCAGCAGTTACAGGGGGCTCCATAGCAATCAGCCCCAGCATTTT
>TRBV27|TRBD1|few|TRBJ2-2
CASRLQGGNTGELFF
TGTGCCAGCAGGTTACAGGGGGGTAACACCGGGGAGCTGTTTTTT
>TRBV5-1|TRBD2|.|TRBJ2-3
CASSLGLAGGPSTDTQYF
TGCGCCAGCAGCTTGGGACTAGCGGGGGGGCCCAGCACAGATACGCAGTATTTT
>TRBV20-1|.|few|TRBJ2-2
CSARATRVTNTGELFF
TGCAGTGCTAGGGCGACCCGCGTCACGAACACCGGGGAGCTGTTTTTT
>TRBV2|TRBD2|.|TRBJ2-3
CASRGTSTTDTQYF
TGTGCCAGCAGGGGGACTAGTACGACAGATACGCAGTATTTT
>TRBV5-1|TRBD2|once|TRBJ2-3
CASSSLLAGSSDTQYF
TGCGCCAGCAGCTCTCTTCTAGCGGGGAGCTCAGATACGCAGTATTTT
>TRBV5-1|TRBD1|few|TRBJ2-7
CASSDPTGETYEQYF
TGCGCCAGCAGCGACCCGACAGGGGAAACCTACGAGCAGTACTTC
>TRBV12-3/TRBV12-4|.|few|TRBJ2-7
CASSLGQYEQYF
TGTGCCAGCAGTTTAGGCCAGTACGAGCAGTACTTC
>TRBV27|TRBD1|few|TRBJ1-2
CASSRGATGNYGYTF
TGTGCCAGCAGTCGAGGAGCGACAGGGAACTATGGCTACACCTTC
>TRBV5-1|.|once|TRBJ2-1
CASSLGAASPGYEQFF
TGCGCCAGCAGCTTGGGGGCGGCTTCCCCCGGATATGAGCAGTTCTTC
>TRBV5-1|.|.|TRBJ1-1
CASSLVSRTHTEAFF
TGCGCCAGCAGCTTGGTTAGCAGAACCCACACTGAAGCTTTCTTT
>TRBV14|TRBD2|few|TRBJ2-7
CASSQGVAGPYEQYF
TGTGCCAGCAGCCAAGGGGTAGCGGGGCCCTACGAGCAGTACTTC
>TRBV5-1|.|.|TRBJ1-1
CASSPTAGLEAFF
TGCGCCAGCAGCCCGACCGCAGGACTTGAAGCTTTCTTT
>TRBV7-9|TRBD2|few|TRBJ2-1
CASSSEQSSGDYNEQFF
TGTGCCAGCAGCTCTGAGCAATCTAGCGGGGATTACAATGAGCAGTTCTTC
>TRBV9|.|once|TRBJ2-3
CASSVLTFPTDTQYF
TGTGCCAGCAGCGTATTAACCTTCCCCACAGATACGCAGTATTTT
>TRBV27|.|.|TRBJ2-5
CASSNPEPGPQETQYF
TGTGCCAGCAGTAACCCCGAACCCGGGCCACAAGAGACCCAGTACTTC
>TRBV3-1|TRBD1|few|TRBJ1-1
CASSPRDRGGTEAFF
TGTGCCAGCAGCCCCCGGGACAGGGGAGGCACTGAAGCTTTCTTT
>TRBV12-3/TRBV12-4|.|few|TRBJ1-2
CASTTGLVYGYTF
TGTGCCAGCACCACCGGACTCGTCTATGGCTACACCTTC
>TRBV24-1|.|few|TRBJ2-3
CATSQGSDTQYF
TGTGCCACCAGCCAGGGGTCAGATACGCAGTATTTT
>TRBV5-1|TRBD2|few|TRBJ2-5
CASTWTSGGPGETQYF
TGCGCCAGCACCTGGACTAGCGGGGGGCCAGGGGAGACCCAGTACTTC
>TRBV10-3|.|few|TRBJ2-3
CAISDELVRDTQYF
TGTGCCATCAGTGATGAGCTAGTTAGAGATACGCAGTATTTT
>TRBV24-1|TRBD1|.|TRBJ1-2
CATSDPGTGKRGDGYTF
TGTGCCACCAGTGATCCCGGGACAGGAAAGCGGGGGGATGGCTACACCTTC
>TRBV4-2|.|few|TRBJ2-1
CASSQRLGNEQFF
TGTGCCAGCAGCCAAAGACTAGGCAATGAGCAGTTCTTC
>TRBV30|.|.|TRBJ1-1
CAWGITGSTEAFF
TGTGCCTGGGGTATAACGGGTAGCACTGAAGCTTTCTTT
>TRBV11-3|.|.|TRBJ1-1
CASSLRPDPANTEAFF
TGTGCCAGCAGCTTACGACCGGACCCGGCGAACACTGAAGCTTTCTTT